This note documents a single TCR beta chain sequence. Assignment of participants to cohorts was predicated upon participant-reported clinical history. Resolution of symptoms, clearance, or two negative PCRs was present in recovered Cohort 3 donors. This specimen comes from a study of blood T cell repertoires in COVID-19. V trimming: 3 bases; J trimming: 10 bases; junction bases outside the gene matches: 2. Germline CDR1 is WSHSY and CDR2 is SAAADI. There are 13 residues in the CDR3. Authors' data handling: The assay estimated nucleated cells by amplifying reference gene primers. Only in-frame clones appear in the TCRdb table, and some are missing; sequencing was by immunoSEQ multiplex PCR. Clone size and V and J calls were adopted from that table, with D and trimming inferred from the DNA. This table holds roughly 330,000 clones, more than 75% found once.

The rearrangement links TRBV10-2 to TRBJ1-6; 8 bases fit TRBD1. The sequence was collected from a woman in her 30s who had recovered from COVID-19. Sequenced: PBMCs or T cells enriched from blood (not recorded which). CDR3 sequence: CASSDRGLSPLHF. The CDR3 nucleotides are TGCGCCAGCAGTGACAGGGGGCTCTCACCCCTCCACTTT.